The sample holds many counts of the clone carrying this TCR beta chain. What it binds is not known. The source of the sample is a study of T cells after yellow fever vaccination. Study-wide background: Those fractions that held only low numbers of cells were prepared using the SMART-Seq v4 Ultra Low Input RNA kit.

This CDR3 comprises 13 residues. V shed 7 bases, J shed 4 bases, and the junction held 8 bases outside the gene matches. Germline V CDR1 and CDR2: SQVTM, ANQGSEA. Findings of the study overall: Boosting was followed by the reappearance of most primary-vaccination clones (roughly 96% CD4, roughly 90% CD8). Weaker, the secondary response peaked sooner, at day 5 versus 15. Abundant clonotypes from the bulk population could get into FACS-sorted repertoires as contaminants.

TCRdb itself ran the 5' RACE reads through MiXCR, one entry per CDR3 protein. The table lists 150,000 to 200,000 distinct CDR3 sequences, approximately 6.2% of them singletons. Sequences were derived from CD4+ T cells sorted from PBMCs, sampled on the day of the first yellow fever vaccination. This TCR was sampled from a man younger than 30 who received the YFV17D yellow fever vaccine. The chain has TRBV29-1 and TRBJ2-5; 8 nucleotides match TRBD1. The DNA for the CDR3 is TGCAGCGCCAATCCCGGACAGGGAGAGACCCAGTACTTC. Residues: CSANPGQGETQYF.